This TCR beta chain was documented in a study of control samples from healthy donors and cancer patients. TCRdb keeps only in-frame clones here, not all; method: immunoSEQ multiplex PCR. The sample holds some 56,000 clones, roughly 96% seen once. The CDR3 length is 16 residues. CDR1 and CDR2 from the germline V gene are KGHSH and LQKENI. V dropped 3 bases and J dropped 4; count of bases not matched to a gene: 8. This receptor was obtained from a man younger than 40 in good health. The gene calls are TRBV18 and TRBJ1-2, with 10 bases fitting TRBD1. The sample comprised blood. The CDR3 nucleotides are TGTGCCAGCTCACCTCTCGAGACAGGGGGCGGCTATGGCTACACCTTC. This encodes CASSPLETGGGYGYTF.